This T cell receptor (beta chain) was identified in a study of long-term antiretroviral therapy in people with HIV. Study at large: First collections came about a decade before the 2015 immediate-ART recommendation.

Version v3.0 of the immunoSEQ assay ran at survey level. For every sample, sequencing targeted 40,000-50,000 T-cell genomes. Generated by immunoSEQ multiplex PCR, the TCRdb table keeps only in-frame clones and is missing some. The sample shows about 29,000 clones, 78% of them seen only once. Study conclusions and caveats: Following ART, diversity rose but still fell short of transplant donor controls. Relative to control repertoires, HIV repertoires exhibited narrower CDR3 length ranges.

This CDR3 spans 15 amino acids. Germline CDR1 reads SEHNR; CDR2 reads FQNEAQ (reference sequence). V was clipped by 10 bases and J by 4 bases; unmatched bases: 12. Regarding this clone: The antigen is unknown.

The specimen comprised unsorted PBMCs, sampled 1.5 years before starting antiretroviral therapy. The TCR comes from a man aged 18-30 years with HIV. The chain is built from TRBV7-9 and TRBJ2-5; 10 bases align to TRBD1. CDR3 in DNA: TGTGCCACCGCGCCCGGACAGGGGGTAGGAGAGACCCAGTACTTC. Protein product: CATAPGQGVGETQYF.